This T cell receptor (beta chain) was recovered during a study of blood T cells in healthy people across ages. PCR was performed a second time for roughly 7 to 12 cycles using a sample-barcoded 5' primer and a J-beta primer mix. TCRdb processed the 5' RACE reads anew with MiXCR; each CDR3 protein has one entry. Found here are over 1.5 million distinct CDR3 sequences, roughly 52% of them singletons; the top ten hold around 2.1%. V lost 1 base and J 2 bases, leaving 11 bases between the germline ends. From germline, CDR1 is KGHSH and CDR2 LQKENI. There are 15 residues in the CDR3. Sequenced: blood. The chain carries TRBV18 and TRBJ1-1, with D perhaps matching TRBD1 (5 bases). The clonotype was recovered from a woman aged 40 to 55 in good health. The CDR3 region is CASSPQSTANTEAFF. The CDR3 nucleotides are TGTGCCAGCTCACCACAATCGACAGCTAACACTGAAGCTTTCTTT.